The clone carrying this T cell receptor beta chain was seen only once. Its antigen is currently unknown. The data stem from a study of T cells and copy number aberrations in small-cell lung cancer. The CDR3 consists of 13 residues. CDR1 KGHSH and CDR2 LQKENI come from the germline V gene. Trimming shortened V by 5 bases and J by 1 base, and 8 bases separated the two germline ends. Sequenced by immunoSEQ multiplex PCR; TCRdb stores in-frame clones only, minus some. The sample has some 540 clones; more than 85% are singletons. Patients with resected limited-stage small-cell lung cancer, operated 2008 to 2020. Donors were all either smokers or heavy second-hand smokers. General study findings and limits: Most clones, about 75-97.7%, were restricted to a single tumor region. Due to few samples, these findings require validation.

The chain recombines TRBV18 with TRBJ2-5; D possibly corresponds to TRBD1 (6 bases). The source of this sequence is a man in his fifties with small cell lung cancer. The sequenced material came from tumor tissue. CDR3 in DNA: TGTGCCAGCTCAAGACAGGCCCAAGAGACCCAGTACTTC. Its translation is CASSRQAQETQYF. Full variable domain (remainder filled in from reference TRBV18 and TRBJ2-5): NAGVMQNPRHLVRRRGQEARLRCSPMKGHSHVYWYRQLPEEGLKFMVYLQKENIIDESGMPKERFSAEFPKEGPSILRIQQVVRGDSAAYFCASSRQAQETQYFGPGTRLLVL.